Each of the 25 T cell receptor beta chains below was sequenced from the same sample in a study of response to subunit inactivated influenza vaccine. One entry per CDR3 protein, called by TCRdb with MiXCR from the RT-PCR reads. The table has around 850,000 distinct CDR3 sequences, 15% to 20% seen once. The source was PBMCs from blood, collected 4 to 6 days after vaccination. These receptors were taken from a man between 45 and 60 years old who received an inactivated influenza vaccine.

The chain employs TRBV29-1 and TRBJ2-7, with 8 bases that match TRBD1. CDR3 length: 14 residues. Germline V gene data show CDR1 as SQVTM and CDR2 as ANQGSEA. Trimming took 6 bases from V and 1 from J; bases not matched to a gene: 8. The CDR3 reads CSVDGTGPSYEQYF. The CDR3 nucleotides are TGCAGCGTAGACGGGACAGGCCCTTCCTACGAGCAGTACTTC.

This clonotype was seen a few times. This rearrangement joins TRBV12-3 or TRBV12-4 to TRBJ1-2; D unresolved. Trimming removed 3 bases at V and 8 bases at J, with 10 bases between. The CDR3 length is 12 residues. The CDR3 nucleotides read TGTGCCAGCAGTTTCTATAGGATCGGCTACACCTTC. It specifies CASSFYRIGYTF.

The chain is built from TRBV5-1 and TRBJ2-1, with 8 bases matching TRBD2. The J segment lost 4 bases and the V segment lost 4 bases, leaving 7 bases of the junction unmatched. Germline V gene lookup returns CDR1 SGHRS and CDR2 YFSETQ. The CDR3 covers 15 residues. The CDR3 region has the DNA TGCGCCAGCAGCCTTACACTAGCGGCTTACAATGAGCAGTTCTTC. Protein sequence: CASSLTLAAYNEQFF.

This clonotype was seen only a few times. The chain joins TRBV14 to TRBJ2-1, with D perhaps matching TRBD1 (6 bases). The CDR3 has 16 residues. CDR1 is SGHDN and CDR2 is FVKESK in the germline V gene. V was pared by 4 bases and J by 1 base, with 14 bases between. CDR3 DNA: TGTGCCAGCAGCCGAGACAGGCTCTCATCCTACAATGAGCAGTTCTTC. It encodes CASSRDRLSSYNEQFF.

This clonotype turned up a few times. V gene TRBV4-3 combines with J gene TRBJ2-6; no firm D call. The CDR3 totals 16 residues. Germline values: CDR1 LGHNA, CDR2 YSLEER. The V and J ends lost 0 bases and 0 bases respectively, with 6 bases between them. CDR3 nucleotides: TGCGCCAGCAGCCAAGATGGAAGCTCTGGGGCCAACGTCCTGACTTTC. It specifies CASSQDGSSGANVLTF.

This rearrangement joins TRBV30 to TRBJ1-2, with D unresolved. CDR1 is GTSNPN and CDR2 is SVGIG in the germline V gene (reference sequence). V shed 2 bases and J shed 2 bases, with 3 bases lying between them. The CDR3 length is 11 residues. The CDR3 loop reads CAWSTNYGYTF. The CDR3 DNA follows: TGTGCCTGGAGTACCAACTATGGCTACACCTTC.

The CDR3 region is CSADRGRGVHNEQFF. CDR3 nucleotide sequence: TGCAGTGCTGATAGGGGGCGGGGGGTCCACAATGAGCAGTTCTTC. This rearrangement joins TRBV20-1 to TRBJ2-1; possibly TRBD2 for D (8 bases). The CDR3 is 15 amino acids. Germline V gene lookup returns CDR1 DFQATT and CDR2 SNEGSKA (reference sequence). V lost 5 bases and J lost 5, with 19 bases in between.

The chain joins TRBV23-1 to TRBJ2-7; 11 bases are a match to TRBD1. TRBV23-1 is filed as an ORF, its function uncertain. The V and J ends lost 6 bases and 5 bases, in that order; junction bases with no gene match: 3. The CDR3 sequence is 13 residues long. CDR3 sequence reads: CASRWTGGNEQYF. In DNA form, the CDR3 reads TGCGCCAGCAGGTGGACAGGGGGCAACGAGCAGTACTTC.

This clonotype appeared a few times. The J gene is TRBJ2-5, the V gene TRBV20-1, with unresolved D. CDR1 DFQATT and CDR2 SNEGSKA come from the germline V gene (reference sequence). V shed 6 bases and J shed 0 bases, with 8 bases lying between them. The length of the CDR3 is 12 residues. The DNA of the CDR3 is TGCAGTGCGCATGATAACCAAGAGACCCAGTACTTC. It codes for CSAHDNQETQYF.

This clonotype was found a few times. The V call is TRBV2, the J call TRBJ2-1; tentative D call: TRBD2 (5 bases). There are 15 residues in the CDR3. Trimming took off 7 bases at V and 5 bases at J, with 18 bases between the two ends. Looked up from germline, CDR1 is SNHLY and CDR2 is FYNNEI. The CDR3 region has the DNA TGTGCCAGCACCCCCACGTGGGGAGCGGACAATGAGCAGTTCTTC. Translating gives CASTPTWGADNEQFF.

A few counts support this clonotype. The rearrangement uses TRBV5-1 and TRBJ1-5; no reliable D call. CDR3 length: 17 amino acids. V lost 4 bases and J lost 0, with 17 bases in between. The germline V gene encodes CDR1 SGHRS and CDR2 YFSETQ. In DNA form, the CDR3 reads TGCGCCAGCAGCCCCAGACCGATTACCGATAGCAATCAGCCCCAGCATTTT. This gives the protein CASSPRPITDSNQPQHF. Full variable domain (missing parts from reference TRBV5-1 and TRBJ1-5): KAGVTQTPRYLIKTRGQQVTLSCSPISGHRSVSWYQQTPGQGLQFLFEYFSETQRNKGNFPGRFSGRQFSNSRSEMNVSTLELGDSALYLCASSPRPITDSNQPQHFGDGTRLSIL.

This clonotype was detected many times. The chain has TRBV12-3 or TRBV12-4 and TRBJ2-1, with TRBD2 matching 8 bases. V lost 5 bases, J lost 7 bases, and 7 bases stayed unmatched. The length of the CDR3 is 14 residues. The CDR3, as DNA: TGTGCCAGCAGTGTCGGGACTAGTAGGAATGAGCAGTTCTTC. As protein: CASSVGTSRNEQFF.

V usage is TRBV29-1 and J usage is TRBJ2-7; 8 nucleotides align to TRBD2. CDR1 is SQVTM, CDR2 ANQGSEA, per germline. V dropped 5 bases and J dropped 5; count of bases not matched to a gene: 5. The CDR3 is made up of 12 amino acids. In DNA, the CDR3 is TGCAGCGTTTCCGGGACTAGGGACGAGCAGTACTTC. This encodes CSVSGTRDEQYF.

The chain uses TRBV29-1 and TRBJ2-7, with 9 positions matching TRBD1. Germline CDR1 reads SQVTM; CDR2 reads ANQGSEA. V shed 0 bases, J shed 4 bases, and the junction held 13 bases outside the gene matches. The CDR3 has 17 amino acids. The CDR3 here is CSVEDRGLGTGKYEQYF. As DNA, the CDR3 is TGCAGCGTTGAAGATAGGGGGCTCGGGACAGGGAAGTACGAGCAGTACTTC.

This chain uses TRBV20-1 with TRBJ2-5; TRBD1 aligns across 11 bases. The CDR3 runs to 14 residues. CDR1 is DFQATT and CDR2 is SNEGSKA in the germline V gene (reference sequence). With V trimmed by 3 bases and J by 5 bases, 5 bases remained unmatched. CDR3 loop: CSASRTGGKETQYF. In nucleotides, the CDR3 is TGCAGTGCTAGTAGGACAGGGGGCAAGGAGACCCAGTACTTC.

V and J are TRBV6-1 and TRBJ2-3; D not resolved. This CDR3 is 13 amino acids long. V lost 8 bases to trimming and J lost 5 bases, with 14 bases between them. CDR1 and CDR2 (germline): MNHNS, SASEGT. CDR3 DNA sequence: TGTGCCAGCGAAGGGCCCCCCGAAGATACGCAGTATTTT. It is translated as CASEGPPEDTQYF.

The chain combines TRBV11-2 with TRBJ2-2, with unresolved D. CDR1 SGHAT and CDR2 FQNNGV come from the germline V gene. CDR3 length: 14 amino acids. V lost 5 bases and J lost 2, with 9 bases in between. The CDR3 bases are TGTGCCAGCAGCCAGTACGTTAACACCGGGGAGCTGTTTTTT. It translates to CASSQYVNTGELFF.

This clonotype was counted between two and nine times. CDR3 region: CASSYGQENTGELFF. In nucleotides, the CDR3 is TGTGCCAGCAGTTACGGACAGGAGAACACCGGGGAGCTGTTTTTT. The J gene is TRBJ2-2, the V gene TRBV6-5; the match to TRBD1 covers 7 bases. V lost 2 bases to trimming and J lost 1 base; unmatched junction nucleotides: 1. The CDR3 spans 15 residues. Germline V CDR1 and CDR2: MNHEY, SVGAGI.

V and J are TRBV9 and TRBJ2-1; 7 positions match TRBD2. The CDR3 covers 14 residues. CDR1 and CDR2 from the germline V gene are SGDLS and YYNGEE. After removal of 0 bases from V and 10 bases from J, the junction contained 7 bases not matched to a gene. DNA of the CDR3: TGTGCCAGCAGCGTAGAAGCGGGATTAGGCGAGCAGTTCTTC. Amino acid sequence: CASSVEAGLGEQFF. The variable domain in full, with the rest retrieved from reference TRBV9 and TRBJ2-1, is DSGVTQTPKHLITATGQRVTLRCSPRSGDLSVYWYQQSLDQGLQFLIQYYNGEERAKGNILERFSAQQFPDLHSELNLSSLELGDSALYFCASSVEAGLGEQFFGPGTRLTVL.

The chain uses TRBV24-1 and TRBJ2-1; 12 bases are a match to TRBD2. CDR1 KGHDR and CDR2 SFDVKD come from the germline V gene. CDR3 length: 16 amino acids. V dropped 5 bases and J dropped 8; count of bases not matched to a gene: 9. In DNA form, the CDR3 reads TGTGCCACCAGTGCCCGGCTAGCGGGGGGGTCGTATGAGCAGTTCTTC. Encoded protein: CATSARLAGGSYEQFF.

This clonotype was seen repeatedly, ten times or more. J is TRBJ2-5 and V is TRBV7-9, with unresolved D. This CDR3 spans 14 amino acids. V lost 2 bases to trimming and J lost 2 bases, with 9 bases between them. Germline CDR1 SEHNR, CDR2 FQNEAQ (reference sequence). CDR3 DNA sequence: TGTGCCAGCAGCTTATCAAGGTTACAAGAGACCCAGTACTTC. Translated, it gives CASSLSRLQETQYF.

This clonotype was seen a few times. This chain's CDR3 is CASSLTGRQSGHYGYTF. Here the CDR3 DNA reads TGTGCCAGCAGCTTGACGGGCCGACAGTCCGGGCACTATGGCTACACCTTC. The chain links TRBV7-9 to TRBJ1-2, with a tentative D call TRBD1 (5 bases). Germline CDR1 and CDR2: SEHNR and FQNEAQ (reference sequence). V lost 3 bases and J lost 3, with 20 bases in between. This CDR3 contains 17 residues. Looking up the rest from reference TRBV7-9 and TRBJ1-2 gives the full variable domain: DTGVSQNPRHKITKRGQNVTFRCDPISEHNRLYWYRQTLGQGPEFLTYFQNEAQLEKSRLLSDRFSAERPKGSFSTLEIQRTEQGDSAMYLCASSLTGRQSGHYGYTFGSGTRLTVV.

The chain uses TRBV5-1 and TRBJ1-1, with TRBD1 as a possible D gene (5 bases). From germline, CDR1 is SGHRS and CDR2 YFSETQ. This CDR3 comprises 14 residues. The germline V and J ends were trimmed by 0 bases and 8 bases, with 14 bases remaining between them. CDR3 sequence (DNA): TGCGCCAGCAGCTTGGGACAGCCAGATGGAGAAGCTTTCTTT. Residues: CASSLGQPDGEAFF.

The chain recombines TRBV4-2 with TRBJ2-5, with 7 bases fitting TRBD1. This CDR3 has 16 residues. V shed 0 bases, J shed 5 bases, and the junction held 9 bases outside the gene matches. Germline V lookup: CDR1 LGHNA, CDR2 YNFKEQ. The CDR3 region has the DNA TGTGCCAGCAGCCAAGATATACACACCAGGGGGGAGACCCAGTACTTC. This encodes CASSQDIHTRGETQYF.

This clonotype was found many times. The chain employs TRBV7-9 and TRBJ1-3; D unresolved. The V end was cut by 3 bases, the J end by 4 bases, with 13 bases between. From germline, CDR1 is SEHNR and CDR2 FQNEAQ (reference sequence). CDR3 length: 15 residues. The CDR3 DNA follows: TGTGCCAGCAGCTTTCCCCGGAGGTTGGGAAACACCATATATTTT. This sequence encodes CASSFPRRLGNTIYF.